This T cell receptor beta chain was retrieved from a study of blood T cell repertoires in COVID-19. In the study overall: Samples taken during acute and convalescent COVID-19 were collected in the United States, Italy and Spain. In each case, the material was cDNA or gDNA derived from T cells, B-cell-depleted T cells, or PBMCs.

CDR3 length equals 22 residues. Germline loops: CDR1 SGHTA, CDR2 FQGTGA. J lost 2 bases, V lost 5 bases, and 18 bases had no gene match. Source study methods: Amplification from reference gene primers served as the basis for estimated nucleated cell counts. This table comes from immunoSEQ multiplex PCR, and its TCRdb copy is limited to in-frame clones, with some not included. That table furnishes V, J and clone size, whereas the DNA furnished D and trimming. This sample has 150,000 or so clones; roughly nine tenths occur once, and the top ten carry over 12%. The chain is built from TRBV7-3 and TRBJ2-2, with 15 bases matching TRBD2. The sample consisted of peripheral blood. The clonotype was recovered from a woman aged 40 to 55 with acute or convalescent COVID-19. CDR3 loop: CASSQTGLRTSGRDSNTGELFF. The CDR3 DNA follows: TGTGCCAGCAGCCAGACAGGGTTACGGACTAGCGGGAGGGATTCAAACACCGGGGAGCTGTTTTTT.